This TCR beta chain was recorded in a study of identical twins. Whole-study results and caveats: Excess low generation probability was seen in twin-shared out-of-frame alpha sequences.

A universal primer site came from template switching; cDNA carried unique molecular identifiers. TCRdb re-called the 5' RACE reads through MiXCR, storing one row per CDR3 protein. Of 1.5 million to 2 million distinct CDR3 sequences in the sample, about 30% were seen once. Comments on this clonotype: Its antigen remains unidentified.

Germline CDR1 is SEHNR and CDR2 is FQNEAQ (reference sequence). J was trimmed by 3 bases and V by 8 bases; bases with no gene match: 7. The CDR3 loop spans 13 amino acids. V gene TRBV7-9 combines with J gene TRBJ2-7; TRBD1 aligns across 7 bases. The specimen was cord blood. This sequence was found in a newborn girl in good health. CDR3 residues: CASARDSLYEQYF. In nucleotides, the CDR3 is TGTGCCAGCGCCCGGGACAGCCTCTACGAGCAGTACTTC.